This TCR beta chain was captured in a study of blood T cell repertoires in COVID-19 (dated by TCRdb to 2020 to 2021). Regarding the research as a whole: Samples from collaborators originated in the United States, Italy and Spain and spanned both the acute and convalescent phases of COVID-19. The material from the prospective study consisted of cDNA or gDNA derived from T cells, B-cell-depleted T cells, or PBMCs. Samples came from the ongoing ImmuneRACE study (first 160 participants) plus 1,254 subjects from 6 global collaborators. Deeply sampled blood TCRbeta repertoires from subjects exposed to, actively infected with, or recovered from COVID-19 were included in the dataset. Where HLA class I and class II types were available, the types were taken from metadata supplied by the sample provider, not from assay-based typing. Nearly every sample came with metadata listing a de-identified subject ID, COVID-19 status, age in years and sex. The repertoires were released in a freely available public database intended as a resource for research on the immune response to SARS-CoV-2. Broader findings and caveats from the paper: The quantity of clinical and demographic metadata differed by source and by participant and was supplied without curation.

Each collaborating institution followed its own protocols to collect whole blood in K2EDTA tubes. For TCRbeta analysis, collaborators shipped samples in one of three forms: frozen whole blood, isolated PBMCs, or DNA extracted from either of those sample types. TCRbeta CDR3 regions were amplified from genomic DNA by means of the immunoSEQ Assay, a bias-controlled multiplex PCR. The published analysis was carried out like this. Within the assay, amplification of reference gene primers was used to estimate how many nucleated cells each sample contained. To quantify the absolute abundance of each unique TCRbeta CDR3 rearrangement, sequence reads were collapsed and filtered. Productive Simpson clonality was computed per sample as the square root of Simpson's diversity index over productive rearrangements. TCRdb took this table from immuneACCESS and kept in-frame rearrangements with V and J called. Such tables lack part of the clones; where checked against another copy, unresolved V genes explain under half of the gap, and the rest is unexplained. V and J calls plus clone size are reproduced from that table; the DNA served to infer D and trimming. In all, the sample holds roughly 70,000 clones, and about four fifths of those were seen once. The ten largest clones capture 8.5% to 10% of the sample.

A note on this clone: The antigen this receptor binds is unknown. No qualities accompany the bases; no much larger clone lies one base away.

Via the germline V gene, CDR1 is SGDLS and CDR2 YYNGEE. Trimming takes 6 bases off V and 6 bases off J; junction bases not matched to a gene: 13. Reading from cysteine to phenylalanine, the CDR3 counts 15 amino acids. Only the CDR3 DNA is retained, 45 bases long and in frame from the first base. Recombination linked TRBV9 to TRBJ2-3; TRBD2 fits 7 bases in the junction. Sequencing was performed on peripheral blood. This sequence originates from a human donor in a cohort sampled during active COVID-19. The DNA reads TGTGCCAGCAATACCCCAGCGGGATCCCGCGATACGCAGTATTTT. It codes for CASNTPAGSRDTQYF. Where the CDR3 stops, the reference TRBV9 and TRBJ2-3 genes take over; the full variable domain is DSGVTQTPKHLITATGQRVTLRCSPRSGDLSVYWYQQSLDQGLQFLIQYYNGEERAKGNILERFSAQQFPDLHSELNLSSLELGDSALYFCASNTPAGSRDTQYFGPGTRLTVL.